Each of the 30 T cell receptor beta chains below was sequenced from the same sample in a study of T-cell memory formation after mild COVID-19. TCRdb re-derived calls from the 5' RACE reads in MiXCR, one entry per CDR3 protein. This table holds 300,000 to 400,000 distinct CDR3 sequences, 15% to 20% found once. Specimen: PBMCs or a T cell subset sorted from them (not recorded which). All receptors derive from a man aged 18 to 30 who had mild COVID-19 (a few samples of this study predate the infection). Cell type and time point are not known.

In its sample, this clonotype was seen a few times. CDR3 DNA sequence: TGTGCCAGCAGTTTACCCAGAACTAGCGGCAACTACGAGCAGTACTTC. Translation gives CASSLPRTSGNYEQYF. The chain joins TRBV12-3 or TRBV12-4 to TRBJ2-7, with TRBD2 matching over 8 bases. The CDR3 runs to 16 residues. J was trimmed by 3 bases and V by 2 bases; bases with no gene match: 9.

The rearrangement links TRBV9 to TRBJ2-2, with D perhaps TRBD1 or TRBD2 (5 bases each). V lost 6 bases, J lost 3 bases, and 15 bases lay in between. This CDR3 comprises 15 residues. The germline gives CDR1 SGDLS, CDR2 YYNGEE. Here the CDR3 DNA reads TGTGCCAGCACCGCCGGGGCTACGGACACCGGGGAGCTGTTTTTT. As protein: CASTAGATDTGELFF.

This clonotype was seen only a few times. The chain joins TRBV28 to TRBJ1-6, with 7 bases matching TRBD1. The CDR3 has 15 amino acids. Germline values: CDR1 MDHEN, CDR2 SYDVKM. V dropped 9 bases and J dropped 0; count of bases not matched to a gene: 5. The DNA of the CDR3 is TGTGCCAGTCAGGGGGATAGCTCCTATAATTCACCCCTCCACTTT. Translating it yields CASQGDSSYNSPLHF.

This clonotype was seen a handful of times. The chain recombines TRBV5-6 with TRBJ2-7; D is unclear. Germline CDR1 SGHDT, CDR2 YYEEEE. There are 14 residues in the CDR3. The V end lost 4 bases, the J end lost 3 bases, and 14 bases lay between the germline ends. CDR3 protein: CASSAISSGYEQYV. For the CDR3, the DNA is TGTGCCAGCAGCGCGATCTCCTCCGGCTACGAGCAGTACGTC.

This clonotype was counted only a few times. CDR3 nucleotides: TGTGCCAGCAGCCTGGACAGGGCGGAGCAGCCCCAGCATTTT. It specifies CASSLDRAEQPQHF. The genes are TRBV5-4 and TRBJ1-5, with 8 bases matching TRBD1. Looked up from germline, CDR1 is SGHNT and CDR2 is YYREEE (reference sequence). There are 14 residues in the CDR3. V was pared by 4 bases and J by 7 bases, with 7 bases of the junction left unmatched.

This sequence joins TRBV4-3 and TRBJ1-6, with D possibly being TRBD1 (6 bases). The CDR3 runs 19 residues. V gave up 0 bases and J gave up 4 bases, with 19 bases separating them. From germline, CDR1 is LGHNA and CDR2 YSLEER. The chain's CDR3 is CASSQDGGVGQLYNSPLHF. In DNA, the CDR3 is TGCGCCAGCAGCCAAGATGGAGGGGTAGGACAGCTTTATAATTCACCCCTCCACTTT.

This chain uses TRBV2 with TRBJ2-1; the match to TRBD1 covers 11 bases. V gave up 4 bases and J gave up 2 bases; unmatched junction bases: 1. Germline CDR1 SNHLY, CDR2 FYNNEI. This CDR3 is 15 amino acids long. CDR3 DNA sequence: TGTGCCAGCAGTGGGGGACAGGGGGCCTACAATGAGCAGTTCTTC. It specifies CASSGGQGAYNEQFF.

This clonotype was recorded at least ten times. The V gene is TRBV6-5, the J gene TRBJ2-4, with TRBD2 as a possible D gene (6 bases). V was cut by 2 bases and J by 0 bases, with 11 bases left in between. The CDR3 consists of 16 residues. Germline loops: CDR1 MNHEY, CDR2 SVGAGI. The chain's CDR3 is CASSYQAGLAKNIQYF. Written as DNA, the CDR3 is TGTGCCAGCAGTTACCAGGCGGGGCTAGCCAAAAACATTCAGTACTTC.

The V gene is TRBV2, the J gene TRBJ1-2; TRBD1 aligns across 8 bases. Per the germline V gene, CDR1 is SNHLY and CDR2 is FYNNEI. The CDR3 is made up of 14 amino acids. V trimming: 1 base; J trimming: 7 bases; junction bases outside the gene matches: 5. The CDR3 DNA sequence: TGTGCCAGCAGTGAAGGGACAGGGATTGGTGGCTACACCTTC. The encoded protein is CASSEGTGIGGYTF.

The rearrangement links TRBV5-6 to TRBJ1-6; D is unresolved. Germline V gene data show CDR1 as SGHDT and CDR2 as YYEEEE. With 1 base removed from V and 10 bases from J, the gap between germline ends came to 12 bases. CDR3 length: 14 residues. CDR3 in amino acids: CASSLRQPGSPLHF. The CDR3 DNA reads TGTGCCAGCAGCTTGCGTCAGCCCGGCTCACCCCTCCACTTT.

The CDR3 bases are TGTGCCAGCCGTTCAGGGGGCACCGGGGAGCTGTTTTTT. It encodes CASRSGGTGELFF. This chain connects TRBV3-1 to TRBJ2-2; 7 nucleotides align to TRBD1. The CDR3 covers 13 residues. Trimming removed 8 bases from V and 4 bases from J; junction bases left unmatched: 4. From germline, CDR1 is LGHDT and CDR2 YNNKEL (reference sequence).

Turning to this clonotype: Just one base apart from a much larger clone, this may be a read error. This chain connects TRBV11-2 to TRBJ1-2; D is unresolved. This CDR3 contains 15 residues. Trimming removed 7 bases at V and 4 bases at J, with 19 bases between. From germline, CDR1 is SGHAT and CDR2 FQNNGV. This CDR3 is CASTCTSVEAYGYTF. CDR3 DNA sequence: TGTGCCAGCACCTGCACGTCCGTAGAGGCCTATGGCTACACCTTC.

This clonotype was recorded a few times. As DNA, the CDR3 is TGCGCCAGCAGTCAAACAGGGACAGGGCCTCATGGCTACACCTTC. This sequence encodes CASSQTGTGPHGYTF. J is TRBJ1-2 and V is TRBV4-1, with 9 positions matching TRBD1. Germline trimming cut 6 bases from V and 6 bases from J; bases unmatched to any gene: 11. CDR1 is MGHRA, CDR2 YSYEKL, per germline. CDR3 length equals 15 residues.

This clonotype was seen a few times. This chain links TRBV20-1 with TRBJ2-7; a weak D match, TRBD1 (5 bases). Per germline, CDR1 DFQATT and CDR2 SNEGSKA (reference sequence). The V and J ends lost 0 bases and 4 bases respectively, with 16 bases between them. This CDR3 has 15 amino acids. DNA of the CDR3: TGCAGTGCTAGAGATCGTATAACAGGTACTTACGAGCAGTACTTC. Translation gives CSARDRITGTYEQYF.

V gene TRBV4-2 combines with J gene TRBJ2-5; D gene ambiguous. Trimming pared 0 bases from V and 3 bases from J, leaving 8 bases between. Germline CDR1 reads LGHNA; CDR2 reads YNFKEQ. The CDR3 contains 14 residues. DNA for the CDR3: TGTGCCAGCAGCCAAGACCCCGGAGAAGAGACCCAGTACTTC. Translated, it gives CASSQDPGEETQYF.

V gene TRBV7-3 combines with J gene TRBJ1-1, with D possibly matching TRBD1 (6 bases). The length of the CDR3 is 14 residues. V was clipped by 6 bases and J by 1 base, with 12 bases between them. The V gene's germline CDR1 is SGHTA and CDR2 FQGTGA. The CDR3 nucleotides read TGTGCCAGCAGGTGGGGACACCCGAACACTGAAGCTTTCTTT. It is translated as CASRWGHPNTEAFF.

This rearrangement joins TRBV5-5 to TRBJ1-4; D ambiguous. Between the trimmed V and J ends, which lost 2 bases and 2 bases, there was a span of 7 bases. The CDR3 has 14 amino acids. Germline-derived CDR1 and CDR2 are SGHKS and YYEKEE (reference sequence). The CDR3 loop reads CASSFSITNEKLFF. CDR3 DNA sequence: TGTGCCAGCAGCTTCTCCATCACTAATGAAAAACTGTTTTTT. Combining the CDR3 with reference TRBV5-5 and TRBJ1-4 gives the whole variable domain DAGVTQSPTHLIKTRGQQVTLRCSPISGHKSVSWYQQVLGQGPQFIFQYYEKEERGRGNFPDRFSARQFPNYSSELNVNALLLGDSALYLCASSFSITNEKLFFGSGTQLSVL.

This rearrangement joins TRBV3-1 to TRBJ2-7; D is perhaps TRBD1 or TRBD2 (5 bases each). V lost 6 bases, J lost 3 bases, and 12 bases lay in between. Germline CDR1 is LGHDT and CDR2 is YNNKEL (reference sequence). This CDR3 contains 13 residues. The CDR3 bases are TGTGCCAGCAGGGGGGAAGGGAGCTACGAGCAGTACTTC. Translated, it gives CASRGEGSYEQYF.

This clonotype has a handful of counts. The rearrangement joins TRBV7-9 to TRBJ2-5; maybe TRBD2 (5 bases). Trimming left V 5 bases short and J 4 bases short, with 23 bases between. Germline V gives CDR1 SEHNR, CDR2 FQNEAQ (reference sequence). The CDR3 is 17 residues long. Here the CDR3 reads CASSVGSHRGHGETQYF. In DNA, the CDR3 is TGTGCCAGCAGCGTCGGGTCGCACCGGGGTCACGGAGAGACCCAGTACTTC.

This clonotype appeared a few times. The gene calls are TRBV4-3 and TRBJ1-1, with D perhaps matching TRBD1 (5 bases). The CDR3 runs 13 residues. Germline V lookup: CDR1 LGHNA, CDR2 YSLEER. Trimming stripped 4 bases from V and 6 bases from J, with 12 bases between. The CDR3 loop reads CASSRTGSAEAFF. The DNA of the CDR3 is TGCGCCAGCAGCCGAACAGGATCCGCTGAAGCTTTCTTT.

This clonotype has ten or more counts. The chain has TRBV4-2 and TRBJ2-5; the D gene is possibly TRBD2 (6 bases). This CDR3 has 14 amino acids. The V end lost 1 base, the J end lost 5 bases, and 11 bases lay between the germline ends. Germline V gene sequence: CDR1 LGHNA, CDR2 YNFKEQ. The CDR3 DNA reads TGTGCCAGCAGCCAAGGGTCGGCGGGGGAGACCCAGTACTTC. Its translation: CASSQGSAGETQYF.

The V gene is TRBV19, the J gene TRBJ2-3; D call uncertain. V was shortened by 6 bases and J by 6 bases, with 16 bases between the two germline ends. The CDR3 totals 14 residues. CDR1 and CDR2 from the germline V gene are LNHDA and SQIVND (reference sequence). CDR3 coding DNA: TGTGCCAGTAGCCCCGAGGCCGGCCGGGATACGCAGTATTTT. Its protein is CASSPEAGRDTQYF.

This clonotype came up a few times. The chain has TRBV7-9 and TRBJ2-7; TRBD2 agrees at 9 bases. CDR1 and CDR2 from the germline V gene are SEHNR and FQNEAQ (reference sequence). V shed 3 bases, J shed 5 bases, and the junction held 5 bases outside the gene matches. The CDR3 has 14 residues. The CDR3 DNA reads TGTGCCAGCAGCTTCGTAGCGGGGGTAAACGAGCAGTACTTC. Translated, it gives CASSFVAGVNEQYF.

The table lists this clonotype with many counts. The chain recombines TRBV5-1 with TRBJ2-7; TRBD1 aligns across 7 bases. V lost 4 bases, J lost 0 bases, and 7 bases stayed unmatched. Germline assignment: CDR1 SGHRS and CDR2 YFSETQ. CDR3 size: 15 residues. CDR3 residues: CASSGGQASSYEQYF. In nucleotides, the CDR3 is TGCGCCAGCAGCGGTGGACAGGCGAGCTCCTACGAGCAGTACTTC.

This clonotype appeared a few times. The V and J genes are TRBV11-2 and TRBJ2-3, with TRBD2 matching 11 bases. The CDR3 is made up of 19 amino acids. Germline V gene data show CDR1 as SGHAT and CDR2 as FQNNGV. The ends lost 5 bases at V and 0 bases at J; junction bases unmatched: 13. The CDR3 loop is CASSPEALAGAESTDTQYF. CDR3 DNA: TGTGCCAGCAGCCCCGAGGCACTAGCGGGGGCGGAAAGCACAGATACGCAGTATTTT.

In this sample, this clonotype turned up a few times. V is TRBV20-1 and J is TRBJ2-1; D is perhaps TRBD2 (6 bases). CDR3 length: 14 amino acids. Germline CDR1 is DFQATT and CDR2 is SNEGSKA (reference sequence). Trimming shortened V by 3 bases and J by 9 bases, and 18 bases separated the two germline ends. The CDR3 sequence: CSARRLPGRGEQFF. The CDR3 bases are TGCAGTGCTAGGCGGCTCCCCGGGAGAGGTGAGCAGTTCTTC.

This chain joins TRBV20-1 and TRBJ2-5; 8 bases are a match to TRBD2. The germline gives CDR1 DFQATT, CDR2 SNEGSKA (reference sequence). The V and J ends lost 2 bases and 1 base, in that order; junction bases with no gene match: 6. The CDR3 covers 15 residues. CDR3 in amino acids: CSARTVAGSQETQYF. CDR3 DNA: TGCAGTGCTAGAACGGTAGCGGGGAGCCAAGAGACCCAGTACTTC.

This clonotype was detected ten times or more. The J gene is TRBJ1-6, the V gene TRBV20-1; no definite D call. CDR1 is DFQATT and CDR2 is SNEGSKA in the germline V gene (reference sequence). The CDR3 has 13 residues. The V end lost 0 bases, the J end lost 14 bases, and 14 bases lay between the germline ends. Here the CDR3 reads CSARDSQILTLHF. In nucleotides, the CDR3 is TGCAGTGCTAGAGACAGTCAAATTCTTACCCTCCACTTT.

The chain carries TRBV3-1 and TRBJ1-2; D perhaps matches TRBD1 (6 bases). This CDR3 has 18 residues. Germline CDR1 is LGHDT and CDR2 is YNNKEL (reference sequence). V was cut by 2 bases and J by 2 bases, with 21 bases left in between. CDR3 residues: CASSQPLGRGQLNYGYTF. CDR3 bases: TGTGCCAGCAGCCAACCTCTAGGCAGGGGCCAGTTGAACTATGGCTACACCTTC. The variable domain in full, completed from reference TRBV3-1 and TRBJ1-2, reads DTAVSQTPKYLVTQMGNDKSIKCEQNLGHDTMYWYKQDSKKFLKIMFSYNNKELIINETVPNRFSPKSPDKAHLNLHINSLELGDSAVYFCASSQPLGRGQLNYGYTFGSGTRLTVV.

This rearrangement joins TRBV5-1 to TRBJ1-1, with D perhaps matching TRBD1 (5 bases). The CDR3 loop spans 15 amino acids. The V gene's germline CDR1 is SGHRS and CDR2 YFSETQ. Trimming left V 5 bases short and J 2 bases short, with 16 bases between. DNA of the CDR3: TGCGCCAGCAGTCTCATTGGGGGATTAAACACTGAAGCTTTCTTT. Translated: CASSLIGGLNTEAFF.